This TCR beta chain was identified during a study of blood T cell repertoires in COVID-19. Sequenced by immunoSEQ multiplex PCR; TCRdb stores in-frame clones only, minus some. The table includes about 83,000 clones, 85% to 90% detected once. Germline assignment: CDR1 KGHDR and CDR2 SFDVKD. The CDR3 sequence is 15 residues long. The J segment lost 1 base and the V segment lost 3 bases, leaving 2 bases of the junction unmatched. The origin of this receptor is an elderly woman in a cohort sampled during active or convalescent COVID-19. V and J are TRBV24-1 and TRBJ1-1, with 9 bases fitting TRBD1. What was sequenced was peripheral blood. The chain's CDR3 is CATSDTGGGNTEAFF. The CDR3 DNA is TGTGCCACCAGTGATACAGGGGGCGGGAACACTGAAGCTTTCTTT.